A single sample is the source of the 9 T cell receptor beta chains below, sequenced in a study of T cells in Graves' hyperthyroidism and ophthalmopathy. Using RNA transcripts as the source, TCR beta CDR3 regions were amplified. The HTBI primer set drove a first-round RT-PCR of the TCR CDR3. Using its own MiXCR run on the multiplex PCR reads, TCRdb lists one record per CDR3 protein. The sample records a few hundred thousand distinct CDR3 sequences, around 14% being singletons. Sequenced sample: blood. The receptors here all came from a woman aged 30 to 39 with Graves' hyperthyroidism.

This chain uses TRBV20-1 with TRBJ2-3; 8 bases line up with TRBD2. J was trimmed by 2 bases and V by 3 bases; bases with no gene match: 19. Germline CDR1 reads DFQATT; CDR2 reads SNEGSKA (reference sequence). The CDR3 spans 19 residues. CDR3 in DNA: TGCAGTGCTAGCCGGGAGGGGCAGTTCTTTAGCGGGCTCACAGATACGCAGTATTTT. It is translated as CSASREGQFFSGLTDTQYF.

This clonotype has just one count. A read error may explain this, as a much larger clone is one base away. V is TRBV2 and J is TRBJ1-1, with 7 positions matching TRBD1. The length of the CDR3 is 14 residues. From germline, CDR1 is SNHLY and CDR2 FYNNEI. In DNA, the CDR3 is TGTGCCATCAGTGGAACAGGGGAAGCCACTGAAGCTTTCTTT. This translates into CAISGTGEATEAFF.

A few counts support this clonotype. The chain couples TRBV7-9 to TRBJ2-7, with D possibly matching TRBD1 (6 bases). V was shortened by 3 bases and J by 3 bases, with 18 bases between the two germline ends. The V gene's germline CDR1 is SEHNR and CDR2 FQNEAQ (reference sequence). The CDR3 runs to 16 residues. For the CDR3, the DNA is TGTGCCAGCAGCTTTCGGACAGAACAACAATACTACGAGCAGTACTTC. Its translation is CASSFRTEQQYYEQYF.

This clonotype has ten or more counts. The chain uses TRBV7-3 and TRBJ2-1, with 10 positions matching TRBD1. In germline, CDR1 is SGHTA, CDR2 FQGTGA. The CDR3 runs 15 residues. V gave up 0 bases and J gave up 8 bases; unmatched junction bases: 4. CDR3 nucleotides: TGTGCCAGCAGCTTAACCGGGACAGGGGTTGATGAGCAGTTCTTC. It encodes CASSLTGTGVDEQFF.

This clonotype has ten or more counts. This chain connects TRBV7-6 to TRBJ2-1; D unclear. CDR3 length equals 13 residues. Trimming removed 1 base from V and 6 bases from J, with 7 bases in between. The germline V gene has CDR1 SGHVS and CDR2 FNYEAQ. The CDR3 loop reads CASSLGFRNEQFF. In nucleotides, the CDR3 is TGTGCCAGCAGCTTAGGGTTTCGCAATGAGCAGTTCTTC. Full variable domain (missing parts from reference TRBV7-6 and TRBJ2-1): GAGVSQSPRYKVTKRGQDVALRCDPISGHVSLYWYRQALGQGPEFLTYFNYEAQQDKSGLPNDRFSAERPEGSISTLTIQRTEQRDSAMYRCASSLGFRNEQFFGPGTRLTVL.

This clonotype was recorded at least ten times. The chain links TRBV7-3 to TRBJ2-1, with 8 positions matching TRBD1. The J segment lost 5 bases and the V segment lost 3 bases, leaving 6 bases of the junction unmatched. There are 15 residues in the CDR3. Germline assignment: CDR1 SGHTA and CDR2 FQGTGA. The CDR3 loop reads CASSFNPDRDNEQFF. For the CDR3, the DNA is TGTGCCAGCAGCTTCAATCCGGACAGGGACAATGAGCAGTTCTTC.

Ten or more counts support this clonotype. The chain has TRBV6-1 and TRBJ2-2; 7 nucleotides agree with TRBD2. Germline values: CDR1 MNHNS, CDR2 SASEGT. The CDR3 is 19 residues long. V gave up 5 bases and J gave up 4 bases; unmatched junction bases: 19. In nucleotides, the CDR3 is TGTGCCAGCAGTTCCATCATACAGCGAGCGGGGTCGGGCACCGGGGAGCTGTTTTTT. Translation gives CASSSIIQRAGSGTGELFF.

Regarding this clonotype: This may arise from a read error, as a much more abundant clone is one base away. The rearrangement links TRBV11-2 to TRBJ2-7; D gene uncertain. The CDR3 is 13 amino acids. In germline, CDR1 is SGHAT, CDR2 FQNNGV. Between the trimmed V and J ends, which lost 2 bases and 5 bases, there was a span of 10 bases. Here the CDR3 reads CASSLMGIHEQYF. CDR3 coding DNA: TGTGCCAGCAGCTTAATGGGGATCCACGAGCAGTACTTC.

This clonotype has at least ten counts. The rearrangement links TRBV28 to TRBJ2-7; 12 bases agree with TRBD2. CDR1 and CDR2 from the germline V gene are MDHEN and SYDVKM. This CDR3 has 16 residues. The ends lost 6 bases at V and 3 bases at J; junction bases unmatched: 9. Written as DNA, the CDR3 is TGTGCCAGCAGCCGGACTAGCGGGAATCAAGTCTACGAGCAGTACTTC. Protein product: CASSRTSGNQVYEQYF.